This TCR beta chain was documented in a study of T cells after yellow fever vaccination. Study conclusions and caveats: Booster samples showed a return of most primary-vaccination clones (approximately 96% CD4, 88% CD8). Only a minor proportion of clonotypes was detected across both CD4 and CD8 compartments.

In its sample, this clonotype was seen a few times. Its antigen is still unknown. TCRdb used MiXCR to reprocess the 5' RACE reads, holding one entry per CDR3 protein. The sample has about 230,000 distinct CDR3 sequences, roughly 6.3% seen once; the top ten hold approximately 0.99%. The sequence was obtained from a man aged 25 to 40 who received the YFV17D yellow fever vaccine. The specimen comprised CD4+ T cells sorted from PBMCs, sampled on the day of the yellow fever booster vaccination.

The CDR3 DNA sequence: TGCAGTGCTGTTGTTGGAGCGGGTCGGTTAGCCCAGTACTTC. This translates into CSAVVGAGRLAQYF. The chain couples TRBV20-1 to TRBJ2-5; D is possibly TRBD2 (6 bases). Germline V gene lookup returns CDR1 DFQATT and CDR2 SNEGSKA (reference sequence). The CDR3 sequence is 14 residues long. Deletions cut 5 bases from V and 9 bases from J, with 22 bases between.